Listed below are T cell receptor beta chains from one sample, sequenced in a study of cytomegalovirus exposure and HLA in healthy donors. Assay: immunoSEQ multiplex PCR; the TCRdb copy retains only in-frame clones and omits some. The repertoire holds over 150,000 clones, with around four fifths as singletons. Sequencing was performed on PBMCs. Receptors were obtained from a woman aged 25 to 39 in good health and CMV-seropositive. Each CDR3 is given with its conserved first and last residue. The D gene is left open where the match is weak. The size field is filled for only some rows; it gives once, few, many or a size class.

V	D	J	size	CDR3	DNA
TRBV7-9	-	TRBJ1-4	-	CASSTRQENEKLFF	TGTGCCAGCAGCACACGACAGGAGAATGAAAAACTGTTTTTT
TRBV9	-	TRBJ1-1	few	CASSSPPTGPTEAFF	TGTGCCAGCAGCTCACCTCCCACAGGGCCCACTGAAGCTTTCTTT
TRBV7-2	-	TRBJ1-3	-	CASSLFGHRGGNTIYF	TGTGCCAGCAGCTTATTTGGCCATCGAGGCGGAAACACCATATATTTT
TRBV18	-	TRBJ2-1	-	CASSPPGDEYAFF	TGTGCCAGCTCACCCCCGGGTGACGAGTACGCATTCTTC
TRBV30	TRBD1	TRBJ1-1	once	CAWRTGGEAFF	TGTGCCTGGAGGACAGGGGGAGAAGCTTTCTTT
TRBV25-1	-	TRBJ2-1	-	CASSEFGQFGEQFF	TGTGCCAGCAGTGAATTTGGCCAGTTTGGTGAGCAGTTCTTC
TRBV10-3	-	TRBJ1-5	-	CAISQDYQPQHF	TGTGCCATCAGTCAGGACTATCAGCCCCAGCATTTT
TRBV11-2	TRBD1	TRBJ1-2	-	CASSLGTGYSNYGYTF	TGTGCCAGCAGCTTAGGGACAGGGTATTCTAACTATGGCTACACCTTC
TRBV10-2	TRBD1	TRBJ2-3	-	CASSAMGQGWDTQYF	TGCGCCAGCAGTGCGATGGGACAGGGTTGGGATACGCAGTATTTT
TRBV19	TRBD1	TRBJ1-4	-	CASSTTGGIEKLFF	TGTGCCAGTAGTACGACAGGGGGGATTGAAAAACTGTTTTTT
TRBV5-8	TRBD1	TRBJ2-6	-	CASSPTFLGTGPSGANVLTF	TGTGCCAGCAGCCCGACCTTCCTCGGGACAGGGCCCTCTGGGGCCAACGTCCTGACTTTC
TRBV28	-	TRBJ2-7	-	CASTTTRGTSHGGYYEQYF	TGTGCCAGCACTACGACCAGGGGAACTTCCCACGGCGGCTACTACGAGCAGTACTTC
TRBV28	TRBD2	TRBJ2-1	-	CASRYITSGSYNEQFF	TGTGCCAGCAGGTACATAACTAGCGGGAGCTACAATGAGCAGTTCTTC
TRBV15	TRBD1	TRBJ2-2	few	CATSRDSAAGGFSGELFF	TGTGCCACCAGCAGAGATTCGGCTGCAGGGGGCTTTTCCGGGGAGCTGTTTTTT
TRBV4-2	TRBD1	TRBJ2-7	-	CASSQEWTGPYEQYF	TGTGCCAGCAGCCAAGAGTGGACAGGACCCTACGAGCAGTACTTC
TRBV6-6	-	TRBJ2-5	-	CASTFSSVQETQYF	TGTGCCAGCACCTTTTCTAGCGTCCAAGAGACCCAGTACTTC
TRBV5-1	-	TRBJ2-7	-	CASSPEGYEQYF	TGCGCCAGCAGCCCGGAGGGGTACGAGCAGTACTTC
TRBV9	TRBD1	TRBJ2-1	-	CASSVSTGTVGEQFF	TGTGCCAGCAGCGTCTCAACGGGGACAGTCGGGGAGCAGTTCTTC
TRBV5-1	-	TRBJ2-7	-	CASSLIQGSQNEQYF	TGCGCCAGCAGCTTGATACAGGGAAGTCAGAACGAGCAGTACTTC
TRBV28	-	TRBJ1-1	-	CASSLGLNTEAFF	TGTGCCAGCAGCCTGGGGCTCAACACTGAAGCTTTCTTT
TRBV28	TRBD1	TRBJ2-7	-	CASSVTGGGYEQYF	TGTGCCAGCAGTGTGACAGGGGGTGGGTACGAGCAGTACTTC
TRBV6-7	TRBD1	TRBJ2-3	-	CASSCAPRDRATDTQYF	TGTGCCAGCAGTTGCGCCCCCCGGGACAGGGCCACAGATACGCAGTATTTT
TRBV7-9	TRBD1	TRBJ2-2	-	CASRLYRGQVDTGELFF	TGTGCCAGCAGACTGTACAGGGGGCAGGTGGACACCGGGGAGCTGTTTTTT
TRBV4-2	TRBD1	TRBJ1-2	-	CASSQEDRGSYGYTF	TGTGCCAGCAGCCAAGAGGACAGGGGATCCTATGGCTACACCTTC
TRBV25-1	-	TRBJ1-1	-	CASSVEAGVTEAFF	TGTGCCAGCAGTGTGGAGGCAGGGGTCACTGAAGCTTTCTTT
TRBV4-1	TRBD1	TRBJ2-7	-	CASSQDIGTGSSYEQYF	TGCGCCAGCAGCCAAGATATTGGGACAGGGTCTTCCTACGAGCAGTACTTC
TRBV25-1	TRBD1	TRBJ2-5	few	CASSEVKGADKWETQYF	TGTGCCAGCAGTGAAGTGAAGGGGGCGGATAAATGGGAGACCCAGTACTTC
TRBV28	-	TRBJ1-3	-	CASRKGYSGNTIYF	TGTGCCAGCAGAAAGGGGTATTCTGGAAACACCATATATTTT
TRBV2	-	TRBJ1-1	-	CASSFEDRVTEAFF	TGTGCCAGCAGTTTCGAGGACAGAGTTACTGAAGCTTTCTTT
TRBV10-2	TRBD2	TRBJ2-2	-	CASSEIRAGANTGELFF	TGCGCCAGCAGTGAAATTCGAGCGGGAGCCAACACCGGGGAGCTGTTTTTT
TRBV28	-	TRBJ2-1	-	CASSLRLARYNEQFF	TGTGCCAGCAGTTTAAGGCTAGCTCGGTACAATGAGCAGTTCTTC
TRBV12-5	-	TRBJ1-2	-	CASGLGPGRVYGYTF	TGTGCTAGTGGTTTGGGGCCCGGCAGGGTCTATGGCTACACCTTC
TRBV9	TRBD1	TRBJ1-3	-	CASSVRSSGGTGNTIYF	TGTGCCAGCAGCGTCCGAAGTTCAGGGGGCACTGGAAACACCATATATTTT
TRBV27	TRBD2	TRBJ2-7	-	CASSLYPPWRENSYEQYF	TGTGCCAGCAGTTTATACCCCCCCTGGCGGGAGAACTCCTACGAGCAGTACTTC
TRBV28	-	TRBJ1-2	-	CASRDGLVGYTF	TGTGCCAGCAGAGATGGCCTTGTCGGCTACACCTTC